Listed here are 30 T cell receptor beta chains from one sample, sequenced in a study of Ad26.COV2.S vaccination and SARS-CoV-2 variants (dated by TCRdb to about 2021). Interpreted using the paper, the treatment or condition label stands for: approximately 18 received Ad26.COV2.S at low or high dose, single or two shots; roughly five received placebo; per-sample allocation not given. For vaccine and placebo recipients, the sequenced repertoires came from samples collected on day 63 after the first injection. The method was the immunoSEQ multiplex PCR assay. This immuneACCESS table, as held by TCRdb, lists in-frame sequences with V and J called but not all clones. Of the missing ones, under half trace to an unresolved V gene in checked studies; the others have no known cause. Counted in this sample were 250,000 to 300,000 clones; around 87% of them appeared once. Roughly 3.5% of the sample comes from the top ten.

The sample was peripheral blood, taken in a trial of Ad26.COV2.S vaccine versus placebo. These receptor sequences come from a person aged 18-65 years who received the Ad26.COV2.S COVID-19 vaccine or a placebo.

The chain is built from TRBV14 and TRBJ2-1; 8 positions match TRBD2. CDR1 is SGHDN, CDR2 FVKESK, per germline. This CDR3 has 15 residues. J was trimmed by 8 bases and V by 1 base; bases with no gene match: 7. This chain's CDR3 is CASSQGAGRADEQFF. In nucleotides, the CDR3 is TGTGCCAGCAGCCAAGGGGCCGGGAGGGCCGATGAGCAGTTCTTC.

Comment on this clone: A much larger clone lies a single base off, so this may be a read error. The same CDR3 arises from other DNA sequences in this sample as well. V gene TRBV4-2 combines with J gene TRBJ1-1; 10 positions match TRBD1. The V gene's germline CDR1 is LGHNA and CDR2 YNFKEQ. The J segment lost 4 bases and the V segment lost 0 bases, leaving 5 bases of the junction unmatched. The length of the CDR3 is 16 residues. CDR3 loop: CASSQDPGQGSTEAFF. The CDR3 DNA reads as TGTGCCAGCAGCCAAGATCCGGGACAGGGGTCCACTGAAGCTTTCTTT.

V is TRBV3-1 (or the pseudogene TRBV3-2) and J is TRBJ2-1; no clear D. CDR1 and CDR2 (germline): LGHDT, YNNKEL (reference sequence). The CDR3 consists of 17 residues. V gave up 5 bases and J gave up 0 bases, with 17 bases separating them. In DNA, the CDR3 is TGTGCCAGCAGCTTCAAGATGGTTACGGTCTCCTACAATGAGCAGTTCTTC. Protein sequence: CASSFKMVTVSYNEQFF.

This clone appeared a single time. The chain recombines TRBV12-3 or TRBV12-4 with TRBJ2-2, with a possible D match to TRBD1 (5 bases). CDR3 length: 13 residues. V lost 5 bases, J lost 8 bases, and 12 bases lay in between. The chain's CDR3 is CASSIFRQGELFF. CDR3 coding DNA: TGTGCCAGCAGTATATTTAGACAGGGGGAGCTGTTTTTT.

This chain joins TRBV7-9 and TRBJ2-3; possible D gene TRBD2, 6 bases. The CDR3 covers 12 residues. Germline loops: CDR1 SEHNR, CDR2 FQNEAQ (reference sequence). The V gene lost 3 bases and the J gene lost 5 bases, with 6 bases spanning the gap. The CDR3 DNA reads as TGTGCCAGCAGCTTCGGGGGAGATACGCAGTATTTT. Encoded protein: CASSFGGDTQYF.

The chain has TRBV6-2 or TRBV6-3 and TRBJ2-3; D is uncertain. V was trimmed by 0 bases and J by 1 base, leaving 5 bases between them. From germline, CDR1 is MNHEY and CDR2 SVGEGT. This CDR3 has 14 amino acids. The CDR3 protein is CASSYSTRTDTQYF. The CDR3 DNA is TGTGCCAGCAGTTACTCGACTCGCACAGATACGCAGTATTTT.

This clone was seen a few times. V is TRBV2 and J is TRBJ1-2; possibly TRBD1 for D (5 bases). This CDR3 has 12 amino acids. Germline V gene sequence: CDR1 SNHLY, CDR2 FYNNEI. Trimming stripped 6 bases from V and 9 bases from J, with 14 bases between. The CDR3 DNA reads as TGTGCCAGCAGGGGGGACGAGTGGAGCTACACCTTC. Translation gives CASRGDEWSYTF. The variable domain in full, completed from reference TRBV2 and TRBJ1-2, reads EPEVTQTPSHQVTQMGQEVILRCVPISNHLYFYWYRQILGQKVEFLVSFYNNEISEKSEIFDDQFSVERPDGSNFTLKIRSTKLEDSAMYFCASRGDEWSYTFGSGTRLTVV.

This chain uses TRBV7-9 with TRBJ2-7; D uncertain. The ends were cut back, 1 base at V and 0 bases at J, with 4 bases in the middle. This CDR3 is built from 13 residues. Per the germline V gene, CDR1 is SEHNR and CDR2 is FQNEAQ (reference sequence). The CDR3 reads CASSLGASYEQYF. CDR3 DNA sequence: TGTGCCAGCAGCTTAGGGGCCTCCTACGAGCAGTACTTC.

The CDR3, as DNA: TGCGCCAGCAGCCAAGATGGGAGGCAGGGGGGAAACACCATATATTTT. This codes for CASSQDGRQGGNTIYF. This chain connects TRBV4-1 to TRBJ1-3; TRBD1 might be the D (6 bases). The CDR3 spans 16 residues. Germline assignment: CDR1 MGHRA and CDR2 YSYEKL. V was trimmed by 0 bases and J by 4 bases, leaving 13 bases between them.

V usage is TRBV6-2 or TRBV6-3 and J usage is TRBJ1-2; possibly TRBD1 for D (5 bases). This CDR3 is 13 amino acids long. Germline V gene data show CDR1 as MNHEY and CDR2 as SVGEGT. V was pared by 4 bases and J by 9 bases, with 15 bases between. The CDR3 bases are TGTGCCAGCAGTTTCTCGGGGACGATATGCTACACCTTC. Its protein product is CASSFSGTICYTF.

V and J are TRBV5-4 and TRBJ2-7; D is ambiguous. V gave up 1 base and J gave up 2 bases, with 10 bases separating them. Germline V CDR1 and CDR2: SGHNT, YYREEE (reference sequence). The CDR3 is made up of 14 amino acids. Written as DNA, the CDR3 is TGTGCCAGCAGCTTGACAGAACGACCCTACGAGCAGTACTTC. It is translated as CASSLTERPYEQYF.

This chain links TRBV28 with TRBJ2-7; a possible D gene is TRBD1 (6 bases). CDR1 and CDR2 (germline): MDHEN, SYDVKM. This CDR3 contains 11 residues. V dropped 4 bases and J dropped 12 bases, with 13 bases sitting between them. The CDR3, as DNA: TGTGCCAGCAGTTCCTTGACAGGATGGTACTTC. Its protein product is CASSSLTGWYF.

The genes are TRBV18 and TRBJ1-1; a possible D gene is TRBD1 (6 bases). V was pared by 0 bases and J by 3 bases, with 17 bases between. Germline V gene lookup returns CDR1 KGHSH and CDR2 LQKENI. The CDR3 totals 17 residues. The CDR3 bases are TGTGCCAGCTCACCACCGGGGGGCAGGGACAAGGACACTGAAGCTTTCTTT. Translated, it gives CASSPPGGRDKDTEAFF. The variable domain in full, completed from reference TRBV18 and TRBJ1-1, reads NAGVMQNPRHLVRRRGQEARLRCSPMKGHSHVYWYRQLPEEGLKFMVYLQKENIIDESGMPKERFSAEFPKEGPSILRIQQVVRGDSAAYFCASSPPGGRDKDTEAFFGQGTRLTVV.

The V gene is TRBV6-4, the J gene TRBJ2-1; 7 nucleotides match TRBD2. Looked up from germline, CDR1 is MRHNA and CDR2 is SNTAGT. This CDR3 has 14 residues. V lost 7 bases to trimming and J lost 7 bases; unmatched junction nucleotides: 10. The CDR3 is CASKPNWGGNEQFF. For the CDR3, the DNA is TGTGCCAGCAAGCCGAATTGGGGGGGGAATGAGCAGTTCTTC.

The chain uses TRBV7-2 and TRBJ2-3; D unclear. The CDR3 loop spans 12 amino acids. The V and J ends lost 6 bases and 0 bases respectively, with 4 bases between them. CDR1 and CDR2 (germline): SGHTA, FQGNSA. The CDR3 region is CASRRSTDTQYF. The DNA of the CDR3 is TGTGCCAGCAGGAGAAGCACAGATACGCAGTATTTT.

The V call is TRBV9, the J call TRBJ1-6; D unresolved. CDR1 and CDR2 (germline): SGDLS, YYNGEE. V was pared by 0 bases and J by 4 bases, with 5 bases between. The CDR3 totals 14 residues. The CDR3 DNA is TGTGCCAGCAGCGTAGAACAGTATAATTCACCCCTCCACTTT. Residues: CASSVEQYNSPLHF. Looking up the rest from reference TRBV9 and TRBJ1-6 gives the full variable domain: DSGVTQTPKHLITATGQRVTLRCSPRSGDLSVYWYQQSLDQGLQFLIQYYNGEERAKGNILERFSAQQFPDLHSELNLSSLELGDSALYFCASSVEQYNSPLHFGNGTRLTVT.

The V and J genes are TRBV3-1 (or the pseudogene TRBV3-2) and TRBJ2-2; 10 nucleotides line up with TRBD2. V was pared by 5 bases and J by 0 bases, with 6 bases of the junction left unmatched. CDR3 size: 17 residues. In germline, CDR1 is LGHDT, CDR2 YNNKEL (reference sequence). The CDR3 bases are TGTGCCAGCAGCAGGAATAGCGGGGGGCCGAACACCGGGGAGCTGTTTTTT. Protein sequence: CASSRNSGGPNTGELFF.

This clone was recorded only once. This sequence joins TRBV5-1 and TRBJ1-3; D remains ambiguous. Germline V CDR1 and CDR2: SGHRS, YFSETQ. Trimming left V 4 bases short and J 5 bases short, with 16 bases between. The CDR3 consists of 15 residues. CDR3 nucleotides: TGCGCCAGCAGCCAAACGGGGAACAGTCGAAACACCATATATTTT. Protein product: CASSQTGNSRNTIYF.

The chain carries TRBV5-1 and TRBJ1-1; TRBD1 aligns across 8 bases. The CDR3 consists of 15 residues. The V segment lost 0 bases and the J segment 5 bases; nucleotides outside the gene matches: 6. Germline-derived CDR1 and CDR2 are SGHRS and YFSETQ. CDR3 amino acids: CASSLDPRGRTEAFF. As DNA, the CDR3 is TGCGCCAGCAGCTTGGATCCCAGGGGGCGAACTGAAGCTTTCTTT. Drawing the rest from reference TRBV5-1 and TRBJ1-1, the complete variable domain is KAGVTQTPRYLIKTRGQQVTLSCSPISGHRSVSWYQQTPGQGLQFLFEYFSETQRNKGNFPGRFSGRQFSNSRSEMNVSTLELGDSALYLCASSLDPRGRTEAFFGQGTRLTVV.

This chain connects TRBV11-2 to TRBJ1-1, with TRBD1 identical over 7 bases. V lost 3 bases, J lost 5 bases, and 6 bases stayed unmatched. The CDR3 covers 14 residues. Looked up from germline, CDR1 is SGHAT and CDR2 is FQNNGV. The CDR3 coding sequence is TGTGCCAGCAGCTTTTTGCAGGGGGTGACTGAAGCTTTCTTT. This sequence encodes CASSFLQGVTEAFF.

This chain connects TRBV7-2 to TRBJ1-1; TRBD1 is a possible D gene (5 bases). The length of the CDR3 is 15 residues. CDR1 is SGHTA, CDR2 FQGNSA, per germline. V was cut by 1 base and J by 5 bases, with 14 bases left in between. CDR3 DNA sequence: TGTGCCAGCAGCTTAGATTCAGGGTTAAATACTGAAGCTTTCTTT. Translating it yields CASSLDSGLNTEAFF.

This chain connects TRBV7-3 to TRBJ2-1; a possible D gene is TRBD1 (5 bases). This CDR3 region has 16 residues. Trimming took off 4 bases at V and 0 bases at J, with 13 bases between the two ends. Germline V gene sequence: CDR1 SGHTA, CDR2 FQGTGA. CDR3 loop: CASSSTGPSSYNEQFF. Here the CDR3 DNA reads TGTGCCAGCAGCTCCACAGGTCCTAGCTCCTACAATGAGCAGTTCTTC.

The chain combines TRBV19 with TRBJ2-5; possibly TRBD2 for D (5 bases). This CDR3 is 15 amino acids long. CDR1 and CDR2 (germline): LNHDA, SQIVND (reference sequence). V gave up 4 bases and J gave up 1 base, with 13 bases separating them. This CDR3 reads CASSTRPGTQETQYF. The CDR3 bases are TGTGCCAGTAGTACCCGCCCGGGAACCCAAGAGACCCAGTACTTC.

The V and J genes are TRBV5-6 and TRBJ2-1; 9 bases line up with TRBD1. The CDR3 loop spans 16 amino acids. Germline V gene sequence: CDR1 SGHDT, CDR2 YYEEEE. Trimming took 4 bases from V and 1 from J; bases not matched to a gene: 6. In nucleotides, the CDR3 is TGTGCCAGCAGCCCGACAGGGGGGATATCCTACAATGAGCAGTTCTTC. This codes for CASSPTGGISYNEQFF. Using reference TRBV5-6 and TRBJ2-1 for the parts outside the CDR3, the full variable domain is DAGVTQSPTHLIKTRGQQVTLRCSPKSGHDTVSWYQQALGQGPQFIFQYYEEEERQRGNFPDRFSGHQFPNYSSELNVNALLLGDSALYLCASSPTGGISYNEQFFGPGTRLTVL.

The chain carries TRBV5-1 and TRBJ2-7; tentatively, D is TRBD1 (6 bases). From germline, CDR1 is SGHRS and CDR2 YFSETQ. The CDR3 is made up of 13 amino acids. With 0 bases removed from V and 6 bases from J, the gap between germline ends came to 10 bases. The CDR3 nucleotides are TGCGCCAGCAGCTTGGACAGGGTGGGCGAGCAGTACTTC. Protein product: CASSLDRVGEQYF.

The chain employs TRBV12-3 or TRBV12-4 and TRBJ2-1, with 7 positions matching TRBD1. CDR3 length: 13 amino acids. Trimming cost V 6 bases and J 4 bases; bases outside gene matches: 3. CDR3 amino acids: CASRRGRYNEQFF. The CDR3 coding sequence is TGTGCCAGCAGAAGGGGGCGATACAATGAGCAGTTCTTC.

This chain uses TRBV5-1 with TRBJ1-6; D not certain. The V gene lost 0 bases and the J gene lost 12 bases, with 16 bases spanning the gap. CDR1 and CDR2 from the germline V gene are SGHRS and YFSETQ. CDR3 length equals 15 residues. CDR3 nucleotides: TGCGCCAGCAGCTTGGGCGGGCCCCACGGTGGACCCCTCCACTTT. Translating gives CASSLGGPHGGPLHF.

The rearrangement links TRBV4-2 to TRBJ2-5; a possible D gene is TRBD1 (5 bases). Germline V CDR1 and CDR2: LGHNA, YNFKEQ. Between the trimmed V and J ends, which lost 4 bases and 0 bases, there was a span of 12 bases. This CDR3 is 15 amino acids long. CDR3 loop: CASSPNWGDQETQYF. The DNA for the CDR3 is TGTGCCAGCAGCCCTAACTGGGGCGACCAAGAGACCCAGTACTTC.

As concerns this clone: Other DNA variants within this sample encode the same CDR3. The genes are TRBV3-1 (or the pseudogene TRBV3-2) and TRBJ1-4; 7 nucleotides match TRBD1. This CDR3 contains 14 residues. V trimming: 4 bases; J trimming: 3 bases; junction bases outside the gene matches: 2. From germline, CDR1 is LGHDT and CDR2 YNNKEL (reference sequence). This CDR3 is CASSLQGSNEKLFF. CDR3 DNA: TGTGCCAGCAGCCTACAGGGGTCTAATGAAAAACTGTTTTTT.

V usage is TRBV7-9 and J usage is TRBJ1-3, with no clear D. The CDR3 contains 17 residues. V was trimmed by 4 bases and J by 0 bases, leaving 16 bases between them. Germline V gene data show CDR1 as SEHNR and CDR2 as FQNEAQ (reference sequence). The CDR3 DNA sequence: TGTGCCAGCAGCTCGGTACTGAGGGCATACTCTGGAAACACCATATATTTT. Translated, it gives CASSSVLRAYSGNTIYF.